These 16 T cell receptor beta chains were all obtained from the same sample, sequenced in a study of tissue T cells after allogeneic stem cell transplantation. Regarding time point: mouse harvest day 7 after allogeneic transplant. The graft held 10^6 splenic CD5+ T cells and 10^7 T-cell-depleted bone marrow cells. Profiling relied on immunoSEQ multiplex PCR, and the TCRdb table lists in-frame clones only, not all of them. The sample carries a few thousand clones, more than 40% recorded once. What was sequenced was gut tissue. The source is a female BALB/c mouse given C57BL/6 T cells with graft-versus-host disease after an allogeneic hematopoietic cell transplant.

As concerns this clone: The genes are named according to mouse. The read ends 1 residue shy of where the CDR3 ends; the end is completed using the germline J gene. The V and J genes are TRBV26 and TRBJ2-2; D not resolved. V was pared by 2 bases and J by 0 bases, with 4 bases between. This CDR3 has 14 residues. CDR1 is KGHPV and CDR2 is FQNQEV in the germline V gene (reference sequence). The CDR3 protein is CASSLGTNTGQLYF. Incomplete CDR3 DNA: TGTGCCAGCAGTCTGGGAACAAACACCGGGCAGCTCTAC.

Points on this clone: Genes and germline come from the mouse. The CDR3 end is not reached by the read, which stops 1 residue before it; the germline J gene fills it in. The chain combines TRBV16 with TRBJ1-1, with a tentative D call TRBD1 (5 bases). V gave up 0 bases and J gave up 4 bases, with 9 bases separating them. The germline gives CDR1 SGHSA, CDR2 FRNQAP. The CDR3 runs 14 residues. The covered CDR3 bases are TGTGCAAGCAGCTTAGAGGGGCGCGTCACAGAAGTCTTC. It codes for CASSLEGRVTEVF. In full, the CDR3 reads CASSLEGRVTEVFF.

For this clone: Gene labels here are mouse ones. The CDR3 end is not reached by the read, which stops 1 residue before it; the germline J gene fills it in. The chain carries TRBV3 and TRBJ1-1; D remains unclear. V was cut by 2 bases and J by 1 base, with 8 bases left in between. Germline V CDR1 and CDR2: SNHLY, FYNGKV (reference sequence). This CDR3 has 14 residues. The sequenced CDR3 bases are TGTGCCAGCAGCTTAAGGGCCAGAAACACAGAAGTCTTC. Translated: CASSLRARNTEVF. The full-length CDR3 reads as CASSLRARNTEVFF.

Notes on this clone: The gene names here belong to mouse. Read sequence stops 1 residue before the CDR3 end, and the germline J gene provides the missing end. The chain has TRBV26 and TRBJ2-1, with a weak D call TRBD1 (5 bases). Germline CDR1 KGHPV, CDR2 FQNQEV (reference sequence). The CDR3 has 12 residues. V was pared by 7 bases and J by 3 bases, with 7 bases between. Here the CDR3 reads CASTGSYAEQFF. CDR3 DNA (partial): TGTGCCAGCACAGGGTCCTATGCTGAGCAGTTC.

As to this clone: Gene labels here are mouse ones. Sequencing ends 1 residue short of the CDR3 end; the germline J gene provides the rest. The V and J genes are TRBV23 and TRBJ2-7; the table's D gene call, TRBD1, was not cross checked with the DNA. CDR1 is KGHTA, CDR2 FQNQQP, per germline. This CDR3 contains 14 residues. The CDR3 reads CSSSQSGTGYEQYF. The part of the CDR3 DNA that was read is TGCTCCAGCAGTCAATCCGGGACAGGGTATGAACAGTAC.

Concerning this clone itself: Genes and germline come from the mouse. The CDR3 DNA, read in part, is TGCTCCAGCAGCCCCGGGACAGGGAACACAGAAGTCTTC. Protein product: CSSSPGTGNTEVF. The CDR3 reads in full as CSSSPGTGNTEVFF. V is TRBV23 and J is TRBJ1-1; TRBD1 reflects the table's D call only, with no check against the DNA. The CDR3 end is not reached by the read, which stops 1 residue before it; the germline J gene fills it in. Germline CDR1 and CDR2: KGHTA and FQNQQP. The CDR3 loop spans 14 amino acids.

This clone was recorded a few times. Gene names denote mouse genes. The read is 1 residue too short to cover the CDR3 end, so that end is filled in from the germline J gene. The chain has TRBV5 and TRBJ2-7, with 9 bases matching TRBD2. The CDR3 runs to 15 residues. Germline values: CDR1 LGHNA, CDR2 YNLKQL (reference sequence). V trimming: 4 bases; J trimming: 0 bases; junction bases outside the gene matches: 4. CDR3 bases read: TGTGCCAGCAGCCTCGTGGGGGGGCGCTCCTATGAACAGTAC. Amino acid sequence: CASSLVGGRSYEQY. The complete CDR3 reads CASSLVGGRSYEQYF.

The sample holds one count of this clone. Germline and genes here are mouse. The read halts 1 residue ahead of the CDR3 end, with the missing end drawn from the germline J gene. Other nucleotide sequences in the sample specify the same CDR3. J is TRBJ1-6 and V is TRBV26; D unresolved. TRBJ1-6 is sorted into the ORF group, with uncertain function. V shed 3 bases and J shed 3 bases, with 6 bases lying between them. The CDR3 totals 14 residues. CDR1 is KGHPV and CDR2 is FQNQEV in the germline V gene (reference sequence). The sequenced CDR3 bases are TGTGCCAGCAGTCTTGGCAGCTATAATTCGCCCCTCTAC. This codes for CASSLGSYNSPLY. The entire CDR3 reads CASSLGSYNSPLYF.

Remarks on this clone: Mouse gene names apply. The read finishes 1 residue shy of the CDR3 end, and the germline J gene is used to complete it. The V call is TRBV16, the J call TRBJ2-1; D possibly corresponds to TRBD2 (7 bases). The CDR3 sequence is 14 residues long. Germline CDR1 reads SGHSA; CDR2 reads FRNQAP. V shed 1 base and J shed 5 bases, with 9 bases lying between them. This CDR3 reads CASSLVGGHAEQFF. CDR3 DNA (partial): TGTGCAAGCAGCTTAGTTGGGGGGCATGCTGAGCAGTTC.

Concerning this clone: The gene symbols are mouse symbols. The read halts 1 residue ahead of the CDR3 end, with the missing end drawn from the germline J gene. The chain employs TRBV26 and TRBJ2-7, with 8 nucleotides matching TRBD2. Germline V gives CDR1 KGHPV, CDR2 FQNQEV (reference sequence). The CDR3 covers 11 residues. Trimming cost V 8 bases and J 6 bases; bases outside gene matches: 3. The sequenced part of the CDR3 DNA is TGTGCCAGCTCCTGGGGGGTTGAACAGTAC. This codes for CASSWGVEQY. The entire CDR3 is CASSWGVEQYF.

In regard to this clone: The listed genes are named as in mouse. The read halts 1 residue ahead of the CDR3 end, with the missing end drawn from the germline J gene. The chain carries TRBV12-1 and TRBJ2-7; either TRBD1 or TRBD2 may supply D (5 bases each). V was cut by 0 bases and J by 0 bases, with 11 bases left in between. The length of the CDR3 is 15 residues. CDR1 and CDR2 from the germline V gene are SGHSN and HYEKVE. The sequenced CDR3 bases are TGTGCCAGCTCTCTCGCGGGGGTCAGCTCCTATGAACAGTAC. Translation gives CASSLAGVSSYEQY. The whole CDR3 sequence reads CASSLAGVSSYEQYF. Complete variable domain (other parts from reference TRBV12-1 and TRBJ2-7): DSGVVQSPRHIIKEKGGRSVLTCIPISGHSNVVWYQQTLGKELKFLIQHYEKVERDKGFLPSRFSVQQFDDYHSEMNMSALELEDSAMYFCASSLAGVSSYEQYFGPGTRLTVL.

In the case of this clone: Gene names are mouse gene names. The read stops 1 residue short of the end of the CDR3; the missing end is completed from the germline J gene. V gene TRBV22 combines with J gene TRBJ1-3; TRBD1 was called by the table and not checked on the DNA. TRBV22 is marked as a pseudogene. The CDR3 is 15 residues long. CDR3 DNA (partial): TGTGCCAGCAGTTGTGGGACAGGGTCTGGAAATACGCTCTAT. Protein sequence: CASSCGTGSGNTLY. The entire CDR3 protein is CASSCGTGSGNTLYF.

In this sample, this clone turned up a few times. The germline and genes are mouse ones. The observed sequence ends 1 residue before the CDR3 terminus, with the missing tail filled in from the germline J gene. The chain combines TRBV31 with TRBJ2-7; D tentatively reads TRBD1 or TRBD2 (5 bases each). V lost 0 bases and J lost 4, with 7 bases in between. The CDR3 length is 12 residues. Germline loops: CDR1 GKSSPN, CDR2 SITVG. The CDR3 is CAWSLRGYEQYF. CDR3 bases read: TGTGCCTGGAGTCTCCGGGGGTATGAACAGTAC.

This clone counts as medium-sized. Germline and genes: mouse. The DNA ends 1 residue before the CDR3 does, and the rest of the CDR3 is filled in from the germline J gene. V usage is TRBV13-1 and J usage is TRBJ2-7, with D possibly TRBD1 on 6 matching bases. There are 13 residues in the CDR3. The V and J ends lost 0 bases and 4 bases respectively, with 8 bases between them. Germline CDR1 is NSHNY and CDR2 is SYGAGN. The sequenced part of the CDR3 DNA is TGTGCCAGCAGTGATGGGGACATATATGAACAGTAC. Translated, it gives CASSDGDIYEQY. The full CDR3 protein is CASSDGDIYEQYF.

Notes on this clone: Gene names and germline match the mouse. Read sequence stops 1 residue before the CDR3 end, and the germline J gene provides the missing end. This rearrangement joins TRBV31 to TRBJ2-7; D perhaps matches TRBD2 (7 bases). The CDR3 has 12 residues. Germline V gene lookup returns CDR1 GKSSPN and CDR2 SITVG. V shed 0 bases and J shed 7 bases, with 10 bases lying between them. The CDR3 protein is CAWSLGGREQYF. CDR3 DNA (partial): TGTGCCTGGAGTCTGGGGGGCCGCGAACAGTAC.

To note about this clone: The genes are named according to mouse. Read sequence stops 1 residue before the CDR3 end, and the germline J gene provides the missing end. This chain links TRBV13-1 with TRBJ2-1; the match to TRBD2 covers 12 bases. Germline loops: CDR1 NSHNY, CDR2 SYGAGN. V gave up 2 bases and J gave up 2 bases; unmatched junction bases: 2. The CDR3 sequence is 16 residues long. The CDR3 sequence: CASSEGTGGHYAEQFF. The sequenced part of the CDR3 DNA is TGTGCCAGCAGTGAGGGGACTGGGGGGCACTATGCTGAGCAGTTC.